This T cell receptor (beta chain) is from a study of T cells after yellow fever vaccination. Across the study: Those fractions that held only low numbers of cells were prepared using the SMART-Seq v4 Ultra Low Input RNA kit.

MiXCR, applied by TCRdb to the 5' RACE reads, yields one record per CDR3 protein. Of some 54,000 distinct CDR3 sequences listed, 6.6% are singletons. There are many counts of this clonotype. This CDR3 region has 12 residues. Per the germline V gene, CDR1 is SGHVS and CDR2 is FQNEAQ. Trimming took off 4 bases at V and 5 bases at J, with 9 bases between the two ends. Whole-study findings and limits: Contaminating bulk clonotypes could be abundant in FACS-sorted repertoires. The secondary response showed a weaker magnitude and a faster peak, day 5 versus 15.

This chain uses TRBV7-8 with TRBJ2-7; D gene unclear. Sample: CD8+ T cells not binding an NS4B(214-222) dextramer, sorted from PBMCs, taken roughly 45 days after the first yellow fever vaccination. The TCR originated in a man aged 18 to 30 who received the YFV17D yellow fever vaccine. Here the CDR3 DNA reads TGTGCCAGCAGCTCGTCCAAGAACGAGCAGTACTTC. Protein sequence: CASSSSKNEQYF. Full variable domain (remainder filled in from reference TRBV7-8 and TRBJ2-7): GAGVSQSPRYKVAKRGQDVALRCDPISGHVSLFWYQQALGQGPEFLTYFQNEAQLDKSGLPSDRFFAERPEGSVSTLKIQRTQQEDSAVYLCASSSSKNEQYFGPGTRLTVT.